A selection of T cell receptor beta chains follows, all from one sample in a study of T cell responses to AZD1222 COVID-19 vaccine. Method: immunoSEQ multiplex PCR; TCRdb's copy keeps in-frame clones and lacks some. The profile covers roughly 150,000 clones, with approximately 83% appearing a single time and about 8% taken by the ten largest. This material consisted of peripheral blood, taken on day 0 of AZD1222 vaccination. These receptors originate from an adult in good health. Each CDR3 is given with its conserved first and last residue. D genes are given only for firm matches. Clone size is stated in some rows and not others, as once, few, many or a class when expanded.

d_gene: TRBD1; j_gene: TRBJ1-1; v_gene: TRBV10-1; abundance: NA; CDR3aa: CASSRRGLTEAFF; CDR3nt: TGCGCCAGCAGTCGCAGGGGGCTCACTGAAGCTTTCTTT
d_gene: TRBD1; j_gene: TRBJ1-1; v_gene: TRBV7-6; abundance: NA; CDR3aa: CASSLGTGSTLNTEAFF; CDR3nt: TGTGCCAGCAGTCTCGGGACAGGGTCTACTTTGAACACTGAAGCTTTCTTT
d_gene: NA; j_gene: TRBJ1-4; v_gene: TRBV27; abundance: NA; CDR3aa: CASRALGATNEKLFF; CDR3nt: TGTGCCAGCCGCGCTCTGGGAGCAACTAATGAAAAACTGTTTTTT
d_gene: NA; j_gene: TRBJ1-1; v_gene: TRBV28; abundance: once; CDR3aa: CASSWGPFNPNTEAFF; CDR3nt: TGTGCCAGCAGTTGGGGGCCCTTTAACCCCAACACTGAAGCTTTCTTT
d_gene: NA; j_gene: TRBJ2-7; v_gene: TRBV21-1; abundance: NA; CDR3aa: CASSKAWLASSYEQYF; CDR3nt: TGTGCCAGCAGCAAAGCGTGGCTAGCGTCCTCCTACGAGCAGTACTTC
d_gene: NA; j_gene: TRBJ2-7; v_gene: TRBV4-1; abundance: NA; CDR3aa: CASSQGWTAHYEQYF; CDR3nt: TGCGCCAGCAGCCAAGGATGGACAGCGCATTACGAGCAGTACTTC
d_gene: NA; j_gene: TRBJ1-4; v_gene: TRBV20-1; abundance: few; CDR3aa: CSASVQGSEKLFF; CDR3nt: TGCAGTGCTAGTGTCCAGGGGAGTGAAAAACTGTTTTTT
d_gene: NA; j_gene: TRBJ2-2; v_gene: TRBV5-1; abundance: NA; CDR3aa: CASSLRQENTGELFF; CDR3nt: TGCGCCAGCAGCTTGAGACAGGAGAACACCGGGGAGCTGTTTTTT
d_gene: NA; j_gene: TRBJ1-1; v_gene: TRBV6-5; abundance: NA; CDR3aa: CASSQRNTEAFF; CDR3nt: TGTGCCAGCAGCCAAAGGAACACTGAAGCTTTCTTT
d_gene: TRBD1; j_gene: TRBJ2-3; v_gene: TRBV2; abundance: NA; CDR3aa: CASRAGTGEIWTDTQYF; CDR3nt: TGTGCCAGCAGGGCCGGGACAGGGGAAATCTGGACAGATACGCAGTATTTT
d_gene: TRBD1; j_gene: TRBJ2-7; v_gene: TRBV6-5; abundance: NA; CDR3aa: CASKIDRDERNEQYF; CDR3nt: TGTGCCAGCAAGATAGACAGGGACGAGAGAAACGAGCAGTACTTC
d_gene: TRBD2; j_gene: TRBJ2-1; v_gene: TRBV6-5; abundance: NA; CDR3aa: CASKGLAANEQFF; CDR3nt: TGTGCCAGCAAGGGACTAGCGGCCAATGAGCAGTTCTTC
d_gene: NA; j_gene: TRBJ1-6; v_gene: TRBV5-6; abundance: NA; CDR3aa: CASSLGAGERSPLHF; CDR3nt: TGTGCCAGCAGCTTGGGAGCAGGGGAGAGGTCACCCCTCCACTTT
d_gene: NA; j_gene: TRBJ1-1; v_gene: TRBV7-9; abundance: NA; CDR3aa: CASSFPLNTEAFF; CDR3nt: TGTGCCAGCAGCTTCCCCCTGAACACTGAAGCTTTCTTT
d_gene: NA; j_gene: TRBJ2-7; v_gene: TRBV5-1; abundance: once; CDR3aa: CASSPKTSSEQYF; CDR3nt: TGCGCCAGCAGCCCCAAGACTAGTTCCGAGCAGTACTTC
d_gene: NA; j_gene: TRBJ2-2; v_gene: TRBV24-1; abundance: few; CDR3aa: CATRQTGNTGELFF; CDR3nt: TGTGCCACCAGACAGACAGGCAACACCGGGGAGCTGTTTTTT
d_gene: NA; j_gene: TRBJ2-2; v_gene: TRBV30; abundance: NA; CDR3aa: CAWGWGLNTGELFF; CDR3nt: TGTGCCTGGGGCTGGGGTCTAAACACCGGAGAGCTGTTTTTT
d_gene: NA; j_gene: TRBJ1-1; v_gene: TRBV6-1; abundance: NA; CDR3aa: CASSEGWNTEAFF; CDR3nt: TGTGCCAGCAGTGAAGGTTGGAACACTGAAGCTTTCTTT
d_gene: NA; j_gene: TRBJ2-1; v_gene: TRBV10-1; abundance: NA; CDR3aa: CASGGNSYNEQFF; CDR3nt: TGCGCCAGCGGCGGGAACTCCTACAATGAGCAGTTCTTC
d_gene: NA; j_gene: TRBJ1-6; v_gene: TRBV10-3; abundance: once; CDR3aa: CAISPGPNSPLHF; CDR3nt: TGTGCCATCAGTCCGGGGCCTAATTCACCCCTCCACTTT
d_gene: NA; j_gene: TRBJ1-6; v_gene: TRBV2; abundance: NA; CDR3aa: CASRADSSYSPLHF; CDR3nt: TGTGCCAGCAGGGCGGACAGCTCCTATTCACCCCTCCACTTT
d_gene: NA; j_gene: TRBJ2-1; v_gene: TRBV11-2; abundance: NA; CDR3aa: CASSLLAISYNEQFF; CDR3nt: TGTGCCAGCAGTCTTCTAGCAATCTCCTACAATGAGCAGTTCTTC
d_gene: NA; j_gene: TRBJ2-5; v_gene: TRBV28; abundance: NA; CDR3aa: CASSLWPGATQETQYF; CDR3nt: TGTGCCAGCAGTTTATGGCCAGGGGCCACCCAAGAGACCCAGTACTTC
d_gene: NA; j_gene: TRBJ2-3; v_gene: TRBV12-3/TRBV12-4; abundance: NA; CDR3aa: CASGTPSVDTQYF; CDR3nt: TGTGCCAGCGGGACTCCCTCGGTGGATACGCAGTATTTT
d_gene: TRBD1; j_gene: TRBJ1-1; v_gene: TRBV7-9; abundance: once; CDR3aa: CASTAEAGTGSEAFF; CDR3nt: TGTGCCAGCACCGCAGAGGCCGGGACAGGGTCCGAAGCTTTCTTT
d_gene: TRBD1; j_gene: TRBJ2-7; v_gene: TRBV2; abundance: NA; CDR3aa: CASSPDRVKDEQYF; CDR3nt: TGTGCCAGCAGCCCGGACAGGGTAAAGGACGAGCAGTACTTC
d_gene: NA; j_gene: TRBJ2-1; v_gene: TRBV19; abundance: NA; CDR3aa: CASSIVDSYNEQFF; CDR3nt: TGTGCCAGTAGTATCGTCGACAGTTACAATGAGCAGTTCTTC
d_gene: NA; j_gene: TRBJ2-3; v_gene: TRBV29-1; abundance: NA; CDR3aa: CSVDAGRPVGDTQYF; CDR3nt: TGCAGCGTTGACGCCGGGAGACCTGTTGGAGATACGCAGTATTTT
d_gene: NA; j_gene: TRBJ1-5; v_gene: TRBV5-1; abundance: NA; CDR3aa: CASSLGPDQPQHF; CDR3nt: TGCGCCAGCAGCTTGGGTCCGGATCAGCCCCAGCATTTT
d_gene: NA; j_gene: TRBJ2-7; v_gene: TRBV19; abundance: NA; CDR3aa: CASSDRGHPYEQYF; CDR3nt: TGTGCCAGTAGTGACCGGGGGCACCCCTACGAGCAGTACTTC
d_gene: TRBD1; j_gene: TRBJ1-1; v_gene: TRBV25-1; abundance: NA; CDR3aa: CASSGTGLFTEAFF; CDR3nt: TGTGCCAGCAGTGGGACAGGCCTTTTTACCGAAGCTTTCTTT